The TCR beta chain under discussion was sequenced for a study of cytomegalovirus exposure and HLA in healthy donors. 60 Vbeta and 13 Jbeta primers were used in PCR. TCRdb keeps only in-frame clones here, not all; method: immunoSEQ multiplex PCR. Of some 160,000 clones listed, almost 80% are singletons. V lost 4 bases to trimming and J lost 6 bases; unmatched junction nucleotides: 7. This CDR3 region has 15 residues. Germline assignment: CDR1 SGHAT and CDR2 FQNNGV. The source material was PBMCs. This receptor was obtained from a male donor in good health and CMV-seronegative. The chain joins TRBV11-2 to TRBJ2-1, with 9 bases aligning to TRBD2. The CDR3 is CASSSDWRGGNEQFF. The CDR3 coding sequence is TGTGCCAGCAGCTCTGACTGGCGGGGGGGCAATGAGCAGTTCTTC.